These 10 T cell receptor beta chains originate from one sample sequenced in a study of control samples from healthy donors and cancer patients (dated by TCRdb to the early 2020s). The library was generated by the immunoSEQ multiplex PCR assay. TCRdb mirrors the immuneACCESS table, restricted to in-frame sequences. Some clones are absent from its copies; in checked studies, under half trace to an unresolved V gene, and the reason for the others is unknown. In all, the sample holds around 30,000 clones, and approximately 94% of those were seen once. The ten largest clones take up 6.6% of the sample. Input material: blood. Receptors originate from a man aged 60-69 years in good health.

The chain links TRBV6-6 to TRBJ1-2; 9 positions agree with TRBD1. J lost 0 bases, V lost 3 bases, and 5 bases had no gene match. CDR3 length: 16 residues. Germline V lookup: CDR1 MNHNY, CDR2 SVGAGI (reference sequence). The chain's CDR3 is CASSYRTGESNYGYTF. The DNA of the CDR3 is TGTGCCAGCAGTTATCGGACAGGGGAGTCTAACTATGGCTACACCTTC.

The rearrangement links TRBV7-2 to TRBJ1-3; D not certain. Per the germline V gene, CDR1 is SGHTA and CDR2 is FQGNSA. V shed 1 base and J shed 0 bases, with 10 bases lying between them. The CDR3 is 16 residues long. The CDR3 DNA reads TGTGCCAGCAGCTTAGTCCGGCAAGTCTCTGGAAACACCATATATTTT. Its protein is CASSLVRQVSGNTIYF.

This rearrangement joins TRBV7-2 to TRBJ1-5; the D gene is possibly TRBD1 (5 bases). The CDR3 contains 14 residues. V was cut by 8 bases and J by 2 bases, with 13 bases left in between. Germline CDR1 is SGHTA and CDR2 is FQGNSA. The CDR3 loop is CASSEMGGNQPQHF. CDR3 DNA sequence: TGTGCCAGCTCCGAGATGGGGGGCAATCAGCCCCAGCATTTT.

This chain uses TRBV10-3 with TRBJ2-3, with D possibly TRBD1 on 5 matching bases. The CDR3 contains 13 residues. Germline V gene data show CDR1 as ENHRY and CDR2 as SYGVKD. V lost 3 bases and J lost 1, with 5 bases in between. In DNA, the CDR3 is TGTGCCATCAGTGACAGGGGCACAGATACGCAGTATTTT. It specifies CAISDRGTDTQYF.

The chain employs TRBV6-5 and TRBJ1-3, with D possibly being TRBD1 (5 bases). CDR1 MNHEY and CDR2 SVGAGI come from the germline V gene. There are 15 residues in the CDR3. Between the trimmed V and J ends, which lost 6 bases and 1 base, there was a span of 13 bases. The chain's CDR3 is CASRPGGTSGNTIYF. The DNA of the CDR3 is TGTGCCAGCAGGCCTGGGGGTACGTCTGGAAACACCATATATTTT.

This chain links TRBV18 with TRBJ1-1; a weak D match, TRBD1 (5 bases). The CDR3 spans 18 residues. V gave up 0 bases and J gave up 0 bases, with 17 bases separating them. The germline V gene encodes CDR1 KGHSH and CDR2 LQKENI. The CDR3 reads CASSPPRGYADLNTEAFF. The CDR3 nucleotides are TGTGCCAGCTCACCACCGAGGGGTTACGCCGACCTGAACACTGAAGCTTTCTTT. The full variable domain, in which reference TRBV18 and TRBJ1-1 provide the parts outside the CDR3, is NAGVMQNPRHLVRRRGQEARLRCSPMKGHSHVYWYRQLPEEGLKFMVYLQKENIIDESGMPKERFSAEFPKEGPSILRIQQVVRGDSAAYFCASSPPRGYADLNTEAFFGQGTRLTVV.

This clone appeared once. The chain recombines TRBV7-2 with TRBJ2-3, with D perhaps matching TRBD1 or TRBD2 (6 bases each). V was pared by 0 bases and J by 8 bases, with 15 bases between. The V gene's germline CDR1 is SGHTA and CDR2 FQGNSA. The length of the CDR3 is 15 residues. The CDR3: CASSLAPGGAGTQYF. CDR3 bases: TGTGCCAGCAGCTTAGCGCCCGGGGGCGCCGGTACGCAGTATTTT. The entire variable domain, with the rest obtained from reference TRBV7-2 and TRBJ2-3, is as follows: GAGVSQSPSNKVTEKGKDVELRCDPISGHTALYWYRQSLGQGLEFLIYFQGNSAPDKSGLPSDRFSAERTGGSVSTLTIQRTQQEDSAVYLCASSLAPGGAGTQYFGPGTRLTVL.

The chain has TRBV9 and TRBJ2-3; tentatively, D is TRBD2 (7 bases). The CDR3 extends over 14 amino acids. Trimming pared 5 bases from V and 5 bases from J, leaving 15 bases between. Germline V gene data show CDR1 as SGDLS and CDR2 as YYNGEE. The CDR3, as DNA: TGTGCCAGCAGACGCCGGGGGGCCGGAGATACGCAGTATTTT. This sequence encodes CASRRRGAGDTQYF.

This clone was observed once. This rearrangement joins TRBV10-3 to TRBJ1-1, with 7 positions matching TRBD1. CDR1 is ENHRY, CDR2 SYGVKD, per germline. This CDR3 is 13 amino acids long. The J segment lost 2 bases and the V segment lost 9 bases, leaving 6 bases of the junction unmatched. The CDR3 loop reads CAIGTGVNTEAFF. The CDR3 nucleotides read TGTGCCATAGGAACAGGGGTCAACACTGAAGCTTTCTTT.

The gene calls are TRBV6-1 and TRBJ1-1, with D perhaps matching TRBD1 (5 bases). This CDR3 region has 14 residues. V lost 2 bases, J lost 8 bases, and 15 bases lay in between. Looked up from germline, CDR1 is MNHNS and CDR2 is SASEGT. The CDR3 is CASSENGRQGEAFF. CDR3 nucleotide sequence: TGTGCCAGCAGTGAAAATGGAAGGCAGGGCGAAGCTTTCTTT.